The 24 T cell receptor beta chains below were found in one sample sequenced in a study of patients and donors after allogeneic stem cell transplantation. TCRdb re-called the RT-PCR reads with MiXCR, one entry per CDR3 protein. The repertoire holds approximately 61,000 distinct CDR3 sequences, with roughly 13% as singletons. What was sequenced was blood, either unsorted or a sorted T cell fraction (not recorded which). The source of these receptors is a human donor who was either an allogeneic HSCT recipient or a stem cell or donor lymphocyte infusion donor (not recorded which). It is not recorded whose cells these are; they may come from a transplant donor.

The table lists this clonotype with many counts. This chain uses TRBV7-9 with TRBJ1-1, with 11 nucleotides matching TRBD1. V lost 2 bases to trimming and J lost 10 bases; unmatched junction nucleotides: 3. The V gene's germline CDR1 is SEHNR and CDR2 FQNEAQ (reference sequence). This CDR3 has 13 amino acids. The CDR3 nucleotides read TGTGCCAGCAGCTTATCCGGGACAGGGGGAGCTTTCTTT. This sequence encodes CASSLSGTGGAFF.

This chain uses TRBV3-1 with TRBJ2-1; 11 nucleotides match TRBD2. CDR1 and CDR2 (germline): LGHDT, YNNKEL (reference sequence). V was pared by 0 bases and J by 4 bases, with 2 bases of the junction left unmatched. The CDR3 contains 16 residues. The CDR3 spells CASSQEGLAAYNEQFF. As DNA, the CDR3 is TGTGCCAGCAGCCAAGAGGGACTAGCGGCTTACAATGAGCAGTTCTTC.

This clonotype was counted ten times or more. The V gene is TRBV20-1, the J gene TRBJ1-1; D remains unclear. Trimming shortened V by 5 bases and J by 1 base, and 14 bases separated the two germline ends. Germline V gene data show CDR1 as DFQATT and CDR2 as SNEGSKA (reference sequence). The CDR3 extends over 14 amino acids. The CDR3 protein is CSASLVSRNTEAFF. DNA for the CDR3: TGCAGTGCTTCCCTCGTTAGTCGGAACACTGAAGCTTTCTTT.

This clonotype was seen many times. The chain links TRBV12-3 or TRBV12-4 to TRBJ1-4; D may be TRBD1 (5 bases). The V end lost 3 bases, the J end lost 8 bases, and 13 bases lay between the germline ends. The CDR3 runs 14 residues. This CDR3 reads CASSFALEGEKLFF. As DNA, the CDR3 is TGTGCCAGCAGTTTTGCGTTAGAGGGGGAAAAACTGTTTTTT.

This clonotype appeared many times. J is TRBJ1-5 and V is TRBV27; D is unresolved. Trimming cost V 0 bases and J 5 bases, with 17 bases left between them. The germline gives CDR1 MNHEY, CDR2 SMNVEV (reference sequence). This CDR3 has 17 amino acids. CDR3 in amino acids: CASSLSSVGRHHQPQHF. CDR3 bases: TGTGCCAGCAGTTTATCTAGCGTAGGCAGACACCATCAGCCCCAGCATTTT.

This chain joins TRBV12-3 or TRBV12-4 and TRBJ1-1, with 7 bases lining up with TRBD1. The length of the CDR3 is 21 residues. J gave up 0 bases and V 7 bases, and 26 bases lay outside the gene matches. In DNA form, the CDR3 reads TGTGCCAGCATCCCTGGACAGGTTCCGATACCCTGGTCTGTCATGAACACTGAAGCTTTCTTT. Translation gives CASIPGQVPIPWSVMNTEAFF.

The chain employs TRBV29-1 and TRBJ2-7, with TRBD1 matching over 7 bases. With 4 bases clipped from V and 3 bases from J, the junction kept 6 bases outside the gene matches. CDR1 is SQVTM and CDR2 is ANQGSEA in the germline V gene. The CDR3 is 13 residues long. Here the CDR3 reads CSVVRDSRYEQYF. The CDR3 coding sequence is TGCAGCGTTGTAAGGGACAGCCGCTACGAGCAGTACTTC.

In this sample, this clonotype turned up a few times. The chain carries TRBV24-1 and TRBJ2-2; D not certain. This CDR3 has 15 amino acids. Trimming removed 3 bases from V and 3 bases from J, with 10 bases in between. Per the germline V gene, CDR1 is KGHDR and CDR2 is SFDVKD. CDR3 loop: CATSDLALYTGELFF. Here the CDR3 DNA reads TGTGCCACCAGTGATCTGGCCTTGTACACCGGGGAGCTGTTTTTT.

V is TRBV24-1 and J is TRBJ2-1; D is unclear. Trimming removed 0 bases from V and 4 bases from J, with 6 bases in between. CDR1 and CDR2 (germline): KGHDR, SFDVKD. CDR3 size: 14 residues. The CDR3 DNA follows: TGTGCCACCAGTGATTTGGGGCCGTACAATGAGCAGTTCTTC. It is translated as CATSDLGPYNEQFF.

This clonotype was recorded at least ten times. The chain employs TRBV29-1 and TRBJ1-2, with D tentatively TRBD1 (5 bases). The CDR3 is made up of 14 amino acids. From germline, CDR1 is SQVTM and CDR2 ANQGSEA. V was trimmed by 0 bases and J by 5 bases, leaving 13 bases between them. For the CDR3, the DNA is TGCAGCGTTGAAGATATTGACAGCCTGTATGGCTACACCTTC. This gives the protein CSVEDIDSLYGYTF.

The V call is TRBV11-3, the J call TRBJ2-1, with 7 bases aligning to TRBD2. This CDR3 has 16 residues. J gave up 5 bases and V 1 base, and 8 bases lay outside the gene matches. The germline CDR1 and CDR2 sequences are SGHNT and YENEEA. Written as DNA, the CDR3 is TGTGCCAGCAGCTTAGGCCTTAGCGGGCATAACAATGAGCAGTTCTTC. Its protein product is CASSLGLSGHNNEQFF.

This clonotype was counted only a few times. The rearrangement joins TRBV18 to TRBJ2-7; D unresolved. V gave up 3 bases and J gave up 3 bases, with 18 bases separating them. CDR3 length: 16 amino acids. CDR1 is KGHSH and CDR2 is LQKENI in the germline V gene. CDR3 in amino acids: CASSPIFYRPHYEQYF. The CDR3 coding sequence is TGTGCCAGCTCACCGATTTTTTACAGACCCCACTACGAGCAGTACTTC. Looking up the rest from reference TRBV18 and TRBJ2-7 gives the full variable domain: NAGVMQNPRHLVRRRGQEARLRCSPMKGHSHVYWYRQLPEEGLKFMVYLQKENIIDESGMPKERFSAEFPKEGPSILRIQQVVRGDSAAYFCASSPIFYRPHYEQYFGPGTRLTVT.

V is TRBV27 and J is TRBJ2-2; D is unclear. The CDR3 extends over 16 amino acids. Per germline, CDR1 MNHEY and CDR2 SMNVEV (reference sequence). V gave up 2 bases and J gave up 0 bases, with 10 bases separating them. The DNA for the CDR3 is TGTGCCAGCAGTTTACCCGCCGGGTCGAACACCGGGGAGCTGTTTTTT. It yields the protein CASSLPAGSNTGELFF.

The chain employs TRBV7-9 and TRBJ2-1, with TRBD2 matching over 13 bases. CDR1 is SEHNR, CDR2 FQNEAQ, per germline (reference sequence). Germline trimming cut 5 bases from V and 7 bases from J; bases unmatched to any gene: 11. The CDR3 has 17 residues. The CDR3 DNA is TGTGCCAGCAGCCTCAGGACTAGCGGGAGTTTGGGGAATGAGCAGTTCTTC. Protein product: CASSLRTSGSLGNEQFF.

Concerning this clonotype: An end of the junction differs from the germline gene, which may be a read error. The J gene is TRBJ2-2, the V gene TRBV5-1; D is undetermined. The CDR3 loop spans 13 amino acids. CDR1 and CDR2 from the germline V gene are SGHRS and YFSETQ. The CDR3 is CAGSLENTGELFF. The CDR3 DNA sequence: TGCGCCGGCAGCTTGGAGAACACCGGGGAGCTGTTTTTT.

This clonotype was seen a few times. This chain connects TRBV7-9 to TRBJ2-1; perhaps TRBD2 as D (6 bases). V was pared by 3 bases and J by 0 bases, with 18 bases between. CDR1 is SEHNR, CDR2 FQNEAQ, per germline (reference sequence). The CDR3 has 18 amino acids. CDR3 coding DNA: TGTGCCAGCAGCTTGAGCTGGCGGGACGCCAGCTCCTACAATGAGCAGTTCTTC. This translates into CASSLSWRDASSYNEQFF.

The J gene is TRBJ1-6, the V gene TRBV25-1, with unresolved D. Germline CDR1 is MGHDK and CDR2 is SYGVNS. The CDR3 length is 14 residues. The V end lost 5 bases, the J end lost 4 bases, and 9 bases lay between the germline ends. The CDR3 DNA reads TGTGCCAGCAGTATCGGACTTTATAATTCACCCCTCCACTTT. It yields the protein CASSIGLYNSPLHF.

Only a few counts were recorded for this clonotype. The chain joins TRBV7-9 to TRBJ2-5; 10 bases are a match to TRBD2. Losses at the gene ends were 5 bases for V and 5 bases for J; bases not matched to a gene: 11. This CDR3 is 16 amino acids long. Germline V gene lookup returns CDR1 SEHNR and CDR2 FQNEAQ (reference sequence). In DNA, the CDR3 is TGTGCCAGCAGCACAACTCTAGCGGGAGAAGTCGAGACCCAGTACTTC. Protein: CASSTTLAGEVETQYF.

This clonotype has at least ten counts. The J gene is TRBJ2-1, the V gene TRBV5-1, with TRBD1 matching over 9 bases. In germline, CDR1 is SGHRS, CDR2 YFSETQ. V lost 6 bases, J lost 8 bases, and 9 bases stayed unmatched. This CDR3 comprises 14 residues. The CDR3 DNA sequence: TGCGCCAGCACACAAGCGGGACAGGGCGATGAGCAGTTCTTC. This sequence encodes CASTQAGQGDEQFF.

This rearrangement joins TRBV5-1 to TRBJ2-3; 7 bases align to TRBD2. The J segment lost 6 bases and the V segment lost 0 bases, leaving 10 bases of the junction unmatched. The CDR3 is made up of 16 amino acids. Per the germline V gene, CDR1 is SGHRS and CDR2 is YFSETQ. CDR3 amino acids: CASSLAELAWSDTQYF. In DNA form, the CDR3 reads TGCGCCAGCAGCTTGGCCGAACTAGCGTGGTCCGATACGCAGTATTTT.

This clonotype has ten or more counts. DNA for the CDR3: TGTGCCAGCAGCGCTACAGGGGGCAATCAGCCCCAGCATTTT. Protein product: CASSATGGNQPQHF. The genes are TRBV7-9 and TRBJ1-5, with 7 bases lining up with TRBD1. The CDR3 loop spans 14 amino acids. Losses at the gene ends were 5 bases for V and 2 bases for J; bases not matched to a gene: 3. Germline loops: CDR1 SEHNR, CDR2 FQNEAQ (reference sequence).

This chain connects TRBV20-1 to TRBJ2-7; perhaps TRBD2 as D (6 bases). V lost 6 bases and J 4 bases, leaving 22 bases between the germline ends. The CDR3 loop spans 15 amino acids. Germline lookup yields CDR1 DFQATT and CDR2 SNEGSKA (reference sequence). The CDR3 DNA reads as TGCAGTGCCCCAGTCAGCGGGCAATCCTTTTACGAGCAGTACTTC. It translates to CSAPVSGQSFYEQYF.

This clonotype was seen at least ten times. The chain links TRBV10-3 to TRBJ1-3, with TRBD1 matching over 7 bases. The junction had 3 bases not matched to a gene; V was cut back by 7 bases and J by 0 bases. The CDR3 spans 14 residues. Looked up from germline, CDR1 is ENHRY and CDR2 is SYGVKD. CDR3 residues: CAITGDSSGNTIYF. DNA of the CDR3: TGTGCCATCACCGGGGACAGCTCTGGAAACACCATATATTTT.

V usage is TRBV12-3 or TRBV12-4 and J usage is TRBJ2-1, with 14 bases lining up with TRBD2. The CDR3 is made up of 15 amino acids. Trimming cost V 4 bases and J 8 bases; bases outside gene matches: 4. The CDR3 DNA sequence: TGTGCCAGCAGTTCGACTAGCGGGAGGGGACATGAGCAGTTCTTC. Its protein is CASSSTSGRGHEQFF.